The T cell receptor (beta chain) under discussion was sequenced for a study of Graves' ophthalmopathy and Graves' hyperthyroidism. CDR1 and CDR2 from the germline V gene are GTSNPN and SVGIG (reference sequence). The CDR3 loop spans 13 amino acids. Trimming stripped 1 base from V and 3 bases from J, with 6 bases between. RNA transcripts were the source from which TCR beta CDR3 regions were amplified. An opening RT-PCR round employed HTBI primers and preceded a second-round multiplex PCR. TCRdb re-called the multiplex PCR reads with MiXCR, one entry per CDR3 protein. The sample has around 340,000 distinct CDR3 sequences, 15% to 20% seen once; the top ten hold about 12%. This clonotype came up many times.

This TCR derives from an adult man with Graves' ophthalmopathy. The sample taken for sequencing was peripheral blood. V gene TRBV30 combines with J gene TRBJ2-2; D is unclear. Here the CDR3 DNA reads TGTGCCTGGAGTGGGGTGGACACCGGGGAGCTGTTTTTT. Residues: CAWSGVDTGELFF.